These 15 T cell receptor beta chains originate from one sample sequenced in a study of blood T cell repertoires in COVID-19. Clones were sequenced by immunoSEQ multiplex PCR, and TCRdb holds only the in-frame ones, with some missing. This sample has about 160,000 clones, with 88% found just once. Sequenced: PBMCs or T cells enriched from blood (not recorded which). These receptors were obtained from a woman aged 45 to 65 who had recovered from COVID-19.

The genes are TRBV18 and TRBJ2-1, with TRBD2 matching 8 bases. Trimming removed 6 bases from V and 8 bases from J; junction bases left unmatched: 9. CDR3 length equals 14 residues. Germline V gene data show CDR1 as KGHSH and CDR2 as LQKENI. The CDR3 loop is CASSPSGLSDEQFF. Written as DNA, the CDR3 is TGTGCCAGCTCCCCTAGCGGGCTTAGTGATGAGCAGTTCTTC. Based on the CDR3 plus reference TRBV18 and TRBJ2-1, the full variable domain is NAGVMQNPRHLVRRRGQEARLRCSPMKGHSHVYWYRQLPEEGLKFMVYLQKENIIDESGMPKERFSAEFPKEGPSILRIQQVVRGDSAAYFCASSPSGLSDEQFFGPGTRLTVL.

The chain uses TRBV3-1 (or the pseudogene TRBV3-2) and TRBJ2-1; tentatively, D is TRBD1 (6 bases). V gave up 6 bases and J gave up 8 bases, with 8 bases separating them. The CDR3 runs 11 residues. Germline CDR1 LGHDT, CDR2 YNNKEL (reference sequence). In DNA form, the CDR3 reads TGTGCCAGCAGGGGGGCCTATGAGCAGTTCTTC. Its translation: CASRGAYEQFF.

This chain joins TRBV7-2 and TRBJ2-2; 12 bases match TRBD2. J was trimmed by 4 bases and V by 1 base; bases with no gene match: 7. The CDR3 is 18 amino acids. Germline V gene lookup returns CDR1 SGHTA and CDR2 FQGNSA. The CDR3, as DNA: TGTGCCAGCAGCTTAGTCCTAGCGGGGGGGCCGGTCACCGGGGAGCTGTTTTTT. It encodes CASSLVLAGGPVTGELFF.

V and J are TRBV5-5 and TRBJ2-3; 7 nucleotides line up with TRBD2. CDR1 is SGHKS and CDR2 is YYEKEE in the germline V gene (reference sequence). The CDR3 length is 16 residues. The junction had 8 bases not matched to a gene; V was cut back by 2 bases and J by 2 bases. DNA for the CDR3: TGTGCCAGCAGCTTTGAACGGGGGGTCACCACAGATACGCAGTATTTT. Its protein product is CASSFERGVTTDTQYF.

This sequence joins TRBV7-3 and TRBJ1-1; 10 bases match TRBD1. The CDR3 covers 16 residues. Trimming removed 5 bases from V and 3 bases from J; junction bases left unmatched: 9. Germline assignment: CDR1 SGHTA and CDR2 FQGTGA. The CDR3 DNA follows: TGTGCCAGCAGCACCGGGACAGGGGTGGTGGACACTGAAGCTTTCTTT. Translated: CASSTGTGVVDTEAFF.

Only one count was recorded for this clone. The chain employs TRBV19 and TRBJ2-3, with 15 bases identical to TRBD2. Germline V gives CDR1 LNHDA, CDR2 SQIVND (reference sequence). After removal of 5 bases from V and 2 bases from J, the junction contained 5 bases not matched to a gene. This CDR3 region has 17 residues. The CDR3 sequence is CASSGGLAGGFTDTQYF. In DNA form, the CDR3 reads TGTGCCAGTAGTGGGGGACTAGCGGGGGGATTCACAGATACGCAGTATTTT.

The V call is TRBV5-1, the J call TRBJ1-2; 9 nucleotides agree with TRBD1. The V gene end was trimmed by 4 bases and the J gene end by 5 bases; junction bases not matched to a gene: 6. CDR1 is SGHRS and CDR2 is YFSETQ in the germline V gene. The CDR3 covers 14 residues. CDR3 sequence (DNA): TGCGCCAGCAGCGCGGGGACAGGGCAGTATGGCTACACCTTC. It yields the protein CASSAGTGQYGYTF. Full variable domain (missing parts from reference TRBV5-1 and TRBJ1-2): KAGVTQTPRYLIKTRGQQVTLSCSPISGHRSVSWYQQTPGQGLQFLFEYFSETQRNKGNFPGRFSGRQFSNSRSEMNVSTLELGDSALYLCASSAGTGQYGYTFGSGTRLTVV.

The V gene is TRBV15, the J gene TRBJ1-2; D unclear. CDR3 length: 18 amino acids. Germline V CDR1 and CDR2: LNHNV, YYDKDF (reference sequence). Deletions cut 5 bases from V and 6 bases from J, with 28 bases between. The CDR3 DNA follows: TGTGCCACCAGCGGGCCATGGCAGACCCTATGGCAAAAAGATGGCTACACCTTC. It translates to CATSGPWQTLWQKDGYTF.

The J gene is TRBJ1-1, the V gene TRBV27; D is possibly TRBD1 (6 bases). The CDR3 runs to 11 residues. Germline V gene lookup returns CDR1 MNHEY and CDR2 SMNVEV (reference sequence). V was pared by 7 bases and J by 6 bases, with 9 bases between. CDR3 sequence (DNA): TGTGCCAGCACCGACAGGTCTGAAGCTTTCTTT. Amino acids: CASTDRSEAFF.

This clone was found once. The chain carries TRBV7-3 and TRBJ2-4; D ambiguous. Germline V CDR1 and CDR2: SGHTA, FQGTGA. V was shortened by 1 base and J by 0 bases, with 16 bases between the two germline ends. The CDR3 spans 18 residues. This CDR3 reads CASSLKSPGSLAKNIQYF. CDR3 nucleotides: TGTGCCAGCAGCTTAAAGTCCCCCGGTTCCCTAGCCAAAAACATTCAGTACTTC.

V and J are TRBV6-2 or TRBV6-3 and TRBJ2-5; 9 nucleotides agree with TRBD2. Germline CDR1 reads MNHEY; CDR2 reads SVGEGT. Losses at the gene ends were 6 bases for V and 5 bases for J; bases not matched to a gene: 10. The CDR3 totals 15 residues. The CDR3 DNA reads as TGTGCCAGCAGCCCTAGGACTAGCGTGTTGGAGACCCAGTACTTC. As protein: CASSPRTSVLETQYF.

This chain connects TRBV5-6 to TRBJ2-3; TRBD1 aligns across 12 bases. The germline CDR1 and CDR2 sequences are SGHDT and YYEEEE. The CDR3 is 15 amino acids. The V and J ends lost 2 bases and 5 bases, in that order; junction bases with no gene match: 3. CDR3 bases: TGTGCCAGCAGCTTCCGGGACAGGGGGCGAGATACGCAGTATTTT. Its translation: CASSFRDRGRDTQYF.

A single count supports this clone. The chain carries TRBV9 and TRBJ1-3; tentatively, D is TRBD1 (6 bases). Germline V gene data show CDR1 as SGDLS and CDR2 as YYNGEE. Trimming left V 0 bases short and J 0 bases short, with 7 bases between. The CDR3 contains 15 residues. Here the CDR3 reads CASSVVDSSGNTIYF. CDR3 nucleotide sequence: TGTGCCAGCAGCGTAGTGGACAGCTCTGGAAACACCATATATTTT.

In DNA, the CDR3 is TGCAGCGTTGAGCCCCTAGCGGGGGGTACTAGCACAGATACGCAGTATTTT. Protein product: CSVEPLAGGTSTDTQYF. This chain connects TRBV29-1 to TRBJ2-3, with 11 bases that match TRBD2. Trimming took 3 bases from V and 0 from J; bases not matched to a gene: 8. This CDR3 contains 17 residues. Per germline, CDR1 SQVTM and CDR2 ANQGSEA.

The chain employs TRBV7-9 and TRBJ1-2; 8 positions match TRBD1. CDR3 length: 15 amino acids. CDR1 is SEHNR and CDR2 is FQNEAQ in the germline V gene (reference sequence). Germline trimming cut 5 bases from V and 0 bases from J; bases unmatched to any gene: 5. Written as DNA, the CDR3 is TGTGCCAGCAGCCCAGGACAGGGAGCTAACTATGGCTACACCTTC. Translated: CASSPGQGANYGYTF.